The source of this T cell receptor beta chain is a study of T-cell reconstitution after alpha-beta-depleted transplantation in children. This clonotype occurred many times. What it binds is unknown. Broader study findings: One year post-transplant, T-cell counts and diversity were largely derived from T cells produced anew. After transplant, high TCRbeta diversity at day 60 in some patients arose from surviving recipient T cells and thymic progenitors. It was reported that alpha-beta T cells came from several hundred expanded graft clones (about two months after transplant).

Preparing the TCRbeta library involved the use of unique molecular identifiers. TCRdb re-analysed the PCR reads in MiXCR, keeping a single row per CDR3 protein. This table holds roughly 250,000 distinct CDR3 sequences, roughly 7.7% found once. The CDR3 spans 13 residues. V lost 1 base and J 3 bases, leaving 5 bases between the germline ends. CDR1 is LNHDA, CDR2 SQIVND, per germline (reference sequence). This chain connects TRBV19 to TRBJ2-3; the D is unclear. This sequence originates from a male patient aged 10 to 17 who had a stem cell transplant for acute lymphoblastic leukemia, so the T cells may come from the graft donor. This material consisted of PBMCs, mostly from graft donor cells, taken 180 days after TCRalphabeta/CD19-depleted stem cell transplant. CDR3 nucleotide sequence: TGTGCCAGTAGTATAGGAGGAACAGATACGCAGTATTTT. Translating gives CASSIGGTDTQYF.